This T cell receptor beta chain was documented in a study of regulatory T cells in long-lasting Graves disease. Study summary: Graves' patients, diagnosed recently, had received antithyroid drugs under 3 months.

The CDR3 length is 15 residues. V shed 6 bases and J shed 5 bases, with 17 bases lying between them. CDR1 is KGHSH and CDR2 is LQKENI in the germline V gene. This clonotype was recorded at least ten times. The time point was: newly diagnosed GD, antithyroid drugs for less than 3 months. There was RNA extracted from PBMCs, and the TCR library was made from it. Assembly of TCR beta libraries relied on iRepertoire HTBI primers together with Arm-PCR of CDR3 regions. A single record per CDR3 protein comes from TCRdb applying MiXCR to the multiplex PCR reads. The sample contains about 200,000 distinct CDR3 sequences, roughly 19% of which appear only once. These sequences were also reported in another study, on T cells in Graves' hyperthyroidism and ophthalmopathy.

This chain uses TRBV18 with TRBJ1-5; D ambiguous. This sample comprised peripheral blood mononuclear cells (PBMCs), obtained at new diagnosis, from a patient treated with antithyroid drugs. The sequence derives from a woman under 40 with Graves disease. CDR3 nucleotide sequence: TGTGCCAGCTCTCGCGACCCGGGCCGGGATCAGCCCCAGCATTTT. Translated, it gives CASSRDPGRDQPQHF.